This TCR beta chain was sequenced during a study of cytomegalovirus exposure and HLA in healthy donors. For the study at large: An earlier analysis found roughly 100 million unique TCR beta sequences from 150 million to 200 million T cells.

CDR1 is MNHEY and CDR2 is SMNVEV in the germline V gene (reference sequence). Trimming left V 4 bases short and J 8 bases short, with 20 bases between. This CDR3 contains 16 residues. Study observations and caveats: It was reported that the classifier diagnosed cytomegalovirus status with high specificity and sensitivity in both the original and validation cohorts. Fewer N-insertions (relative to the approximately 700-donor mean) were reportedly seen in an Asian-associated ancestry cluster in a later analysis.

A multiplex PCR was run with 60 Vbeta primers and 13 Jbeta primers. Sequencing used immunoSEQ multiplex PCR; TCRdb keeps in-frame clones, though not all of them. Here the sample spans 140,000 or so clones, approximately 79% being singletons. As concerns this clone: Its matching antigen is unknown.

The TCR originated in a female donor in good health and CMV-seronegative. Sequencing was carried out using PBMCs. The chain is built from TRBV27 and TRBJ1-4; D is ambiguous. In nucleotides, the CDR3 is TGTGCCAGCAGTTCGGGGATTACTGCCGGAGGGGAAAAACTGTTTTTT. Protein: CASSSGITAGGEKLFF.